Included here is one TCR beta chain sequence, with context. What it recognizes is unknown. The same CDR3 can be traced to other DNA sequences in this sample. The sample comes from a study of shared clonotypes between healthy human individuals. The split of CD4+ cells yielded CD45RA+ naive and CD45RA-negative memory subsets. CDR1 and CDR2 (germline): SEHNR, FQNEAQ (reference sequence). The ends lost 3 bases at V and 3 bases at J; junction bases unmatched: 0. This CDR3 has 13 residues. For every subset, genomic DNA was evenly distributed across several immunoSEQ plates. Here immunoSEQ multiplex PCR was the method, and the copy in TCRdb shows in-frame clones only, minus some. This sample carries some 2.1 million clones, roughly 96% of them seen once, and the ten largest clones take about 0.13%. Study observations and caveats: Larger richness was generally estimated for naive than memory subsets.

The clonotype originates from a man aged 18-30 years in good health. The chain couples TRBV7-9 to TRBJ1-1, with 8 bases identical to TRBD1. Sequencing was done on a sample of naive CD4+ T cells sorted from blood. Specified subset: CD45RA+ positively selected. CDR3: CASSLTGDTEAFF. The CDR3 DNA reads as TGTGCCAGCAGCTTGACAGGGGACACTGAAGCTTTCTTT.